This TCR beta chain comes out of a study of shared clonotypes between healthy human individuals. On the study more broadly: Three CD4 naive, three CD4 memory, two CD8 naive and one CD8 memory plate were used per donor. Broader study findings: Several donors showed sharing of approximately 5% of naive CD4 clonotypes. Only blood samples were collected, and tissue repertoires likely differ. Non-shared clonotypes displayed generation probabilities falling below those of clonotypes present in all four donors.

Turning to this clone: Its antigen is still unknown.

Germline V gene lookup returns CDR1 SGDLS and CDR2 YYNGEE. Trimming cost V 4 bases and J 3 bases, with 14 bases left between them. The CDR3 extends over 15 amino acids. Profiled with immunoSEQ multiplex PCR; TCRdb holds only in-frame clones, not every one. The table has 1.5 million to 1.9 million clones, around 98% seen once; the top ten hold roughly 0.45%. The chain is built from TRBV9 and TRBJ1-5; maybe TRBD1 (6 bases). Sequencing used naive CD4+ T cells sorted from blood. Subset given: CD45RA+ positively selected. The receptor's source is a man aged 25 to 40 in good health. CDR3 sequence reads: CASSPQGQYNQPQHF. The CDR3 bases are TGTGCCAGCAGCCCACAAGGACAGTACAATCAGCCCCAGCATTTT.